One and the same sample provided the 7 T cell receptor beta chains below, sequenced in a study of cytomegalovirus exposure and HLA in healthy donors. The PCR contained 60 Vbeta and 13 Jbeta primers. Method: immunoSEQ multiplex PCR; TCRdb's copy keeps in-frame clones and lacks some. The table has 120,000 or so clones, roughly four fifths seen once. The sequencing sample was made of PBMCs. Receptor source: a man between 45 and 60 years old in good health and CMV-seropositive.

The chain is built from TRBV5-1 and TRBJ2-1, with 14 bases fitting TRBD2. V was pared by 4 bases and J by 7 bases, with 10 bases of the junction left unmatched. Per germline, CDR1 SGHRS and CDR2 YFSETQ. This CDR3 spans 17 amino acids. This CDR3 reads CASSPPTSGGAGNEQFF. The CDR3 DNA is TGCGCCAGCAGCCCGCCGACTAGCGGGGGGGCGGGAAATGAGCAGTTCTTC.

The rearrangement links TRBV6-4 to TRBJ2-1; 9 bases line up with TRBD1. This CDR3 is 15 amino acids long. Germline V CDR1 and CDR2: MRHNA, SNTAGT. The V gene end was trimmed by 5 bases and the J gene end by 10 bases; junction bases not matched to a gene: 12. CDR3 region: CASSPGTGNLGEQFF. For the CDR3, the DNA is TGTGCCAGCAGTCCCGGGACAGGGAATTTAGGGGAGCAGTTCTTC.

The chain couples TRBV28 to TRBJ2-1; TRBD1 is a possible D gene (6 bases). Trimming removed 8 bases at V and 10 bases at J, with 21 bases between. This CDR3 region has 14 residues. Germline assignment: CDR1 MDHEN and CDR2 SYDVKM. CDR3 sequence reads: CASSRGGGAQEQFF. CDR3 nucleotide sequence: TGTGCCAGCTCCAGGGGCGGCGGTGCACAAGAGCAGTTCTTC.

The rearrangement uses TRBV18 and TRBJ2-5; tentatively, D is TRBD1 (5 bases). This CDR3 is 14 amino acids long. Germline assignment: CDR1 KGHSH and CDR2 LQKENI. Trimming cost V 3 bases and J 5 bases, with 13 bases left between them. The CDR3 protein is CASSPGATRETQYF. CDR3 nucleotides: TGTGCCAGCTCACCTGGGGCCACAAGGGAGACCCAGTACTTC.

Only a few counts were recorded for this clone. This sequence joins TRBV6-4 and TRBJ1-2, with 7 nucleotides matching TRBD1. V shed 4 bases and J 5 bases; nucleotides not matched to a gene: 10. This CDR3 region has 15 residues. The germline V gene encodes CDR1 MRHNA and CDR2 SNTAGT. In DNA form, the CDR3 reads TGTGCCAGCAGTGCCACAGGGGCGAACCGTTATGGCTACACCTTC. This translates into CASSATGANRYGYTF.

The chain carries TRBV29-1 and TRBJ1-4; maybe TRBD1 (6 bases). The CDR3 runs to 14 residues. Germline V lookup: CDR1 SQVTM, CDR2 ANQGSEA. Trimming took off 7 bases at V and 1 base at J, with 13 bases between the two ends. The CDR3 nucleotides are TGCAGCGCCGCAGGGGCCCTAACTAATGAAAAACTGTTTTTT. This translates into CSAAGALTNEKLFF.

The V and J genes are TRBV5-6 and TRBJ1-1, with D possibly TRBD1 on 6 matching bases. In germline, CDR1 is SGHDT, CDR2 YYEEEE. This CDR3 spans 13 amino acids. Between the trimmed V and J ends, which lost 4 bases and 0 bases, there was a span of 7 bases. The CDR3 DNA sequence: TGTGCCAGCAGCCAGGGGATGAACACTGAAGCTTTCTTT. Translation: CASSQGMNTEAFF. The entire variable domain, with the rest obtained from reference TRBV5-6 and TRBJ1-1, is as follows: DAGVTQSPTHLIKTRGQQVTLRCSPKSGHDTVSWYQQALGQGPQFIFQYYEEEERQRGNFPDRFSGHQFPNYSSELNVNALLLGDSALYLCASSQGMNTEAFFGQGTRLTVV.